The T cell receptor beta chain described here comes from a study of cytomegalovirus exposure and HLA in healthy donors. The donors belonged to the roughly 110-subject validation cohort, separate from the approximately 700-subject first cohort. This table comes from immunoSEQ multiplex PCR, and its TCRdb copy is limited to in-frame clones, with some not included. The sample includes fewer than 200,000 clones, over 85% seen only once; the top ten take over 4%. This CDR3 spans 16 amino acids. Germline trimming cut 2 bases from V and 1 base from J; bases unmatched to any gene: 6. Germline V lookup: CDR1 MDHEN, CDR2 SYDVKM.

The sequencing sample was made of PBMCs. The sequence was collected from a man younger than 30 in good health and CMV-seropositive. V usage is TRBV28 and J usage is TRBJ1-1; TRBD1 agrees at 8 bases. The CDR3: CASSLRRQGRNTEAFF. CDR3 nucleotides: TGTGCCAGCAGTTTACGCCGACAGGGGCGGAACACTGAAGCTTTCTTT.